The rows below give T cell receptor beta chains drawn from one sample of a study of response to subunit inactivated influenza vaccine. TCRdb independently ran MiXCR on the RT-PCR reads; one entry per CDR3 protein. Of 700,000 to 900,000 distinct CDR3 sequences listed, 21% are singletons. This sample comprised PBMCs from blood, obtained around 5 days after vaccination. These receptor sequences come from a man between 50 and 59 years old who received an inactivated influenza vaccine. CDR3s include the opening cysteine and the closing phenylalanine or tryptophan. The D gene is left open where the match is weak. For some rows the clone size is stated as once, few or many, or as a class when expanded; others skip it.

TRBV6-5,.,TRBD1,TRBJ1-6,TGTGCCAGCAGTAACAGGGGGCGCGGTTCACCCCTCCACTTT,CASSNRGRGSPLHF
TRBV24-1,.,TRBD2,TRBJ2-1,TGTGCCACCAGTGATCGAGCGGGAGCACCGTACAATGAGCAGTTCTTC,CATSDRAGAPYNEQFF
TRBV20-1,few,TRBD2,TRBJ2-7,TGCAGTGCTAGAATTACTAGCGGGAGTAAGGTGGAGCAGTACTTC,CSARITSGSKVEQYF
TRBV6-2/TRBV6-3,few,.,TRBJ2-7,TGTGCCAGCAGTCAATACAGGGTATCCGAGCAGTACTTC,CASSQYRVSEQYF
TRBV7-9,few,TRBD1,TRBJ2-2,TGTGCCACAGGACCGGGACAGGAGACCGGGGAGCTGTTTTTT,CATGPGQETGELFF
TRBV4-1,.,.,TRBJ2-3,TGCGCCAGCAGCCCTTTTGGAAGAACTAGCACAGATACGCAGTATTTT,CASSPFGRTSTDTQYF
TRBV7-2,.,TRBD2,TRBJ2-1,TGTGCCAGCAGCTTATTCGGCGGGGGGGGGTACAATGAGCAGTTCTTC,CASSLFGGGGYNEQFF
TRBV12-3/TRBV12-4,many,TRBD2,TRBJ2-7,TGTGCCAGCAGTCCGGGGGGGGTCTACGAGCAGTACTTC,CASSPGGVYEQYF
TRBV27,few,.,TRBJ2-5,TGTGCCAGCAGTTCCCCGACAGGGACCCAGTACTTC,CASSSPTGTQYF
TRBV29-1,.,TRBD2,TRBJ2-7,TGCAGCGTTCTTAGTTTAGCGGGGGGTTCCTACGAGCAGTACTTC,CSVLSLAGGSYEQYF
TRBV20-1,few,.,TRBJ2-2,TGCAGTGCTCGAAAGCAGGGCACCGGGGAGCTGTTTTTT,CSARKQGTGELFF
TRBV18,.,.,TRBJ1-1,TGTGCCAGCTCACCACCGGGGACGGGGATGAACACTGAAGCTTTCTTT,CASSPPGTGMNTEAFF
TRBV12-3/TRBV12-4,.,.,TRBJ1-4,TGTGCCAGCAGTGAGAGACGGGACTCGGGAAATGAAAAACTGTTTTTT,CASSERRDSGNEKLFF
TRBV4-2,few,.,TRBJ2-2,TGTGCCAGCAGCCAAGATCCCTTCCCTGTAAGGGGCACCGGGGAGCTGTTTTTT,CASSQDPFPVRGTGELFF
TRBV25-1,few,.,TRBJ1-1,TGTGCCAGCAGTGAATATGGGGTAATAGCGGGAACTGAAGCTTTCTTT,CASSEYGVIAGTEAFF
TRBV3-1,.,.,TRBJ1-5,TGTGCCAGCAGCCAGGGATACAATCAGCCCCAGCATTTT,CASSQGYNQPQHF
TRBV20-1,.,.,TRBJ2-6,TGCAGTGCTAACCTCTTCGGGGCCAACGTCCTGACTTTC,CSANLFGANVLTF
TRBV27,few,.,TRBJ2-5,TGTGCCAGCAGTAGGGGGACCGAGAGAGAGACCCAGTACTTC,CASSRGTERETQYF
TRBV12-3/TRBV12-4,few,.,TRBJ1-2,TGTGCCAGCAGTCAACGACGGGTTCGAGACTATGGCTACACCTTC,CASSQRRVRDYGYTF
TRBV2,.,TRBD1,TRBJ2-4,TGTGCCAGCAGTACAGGGGGCGAGGGAAACATTCAGTACTTC,CASSTGGEGNIQYF